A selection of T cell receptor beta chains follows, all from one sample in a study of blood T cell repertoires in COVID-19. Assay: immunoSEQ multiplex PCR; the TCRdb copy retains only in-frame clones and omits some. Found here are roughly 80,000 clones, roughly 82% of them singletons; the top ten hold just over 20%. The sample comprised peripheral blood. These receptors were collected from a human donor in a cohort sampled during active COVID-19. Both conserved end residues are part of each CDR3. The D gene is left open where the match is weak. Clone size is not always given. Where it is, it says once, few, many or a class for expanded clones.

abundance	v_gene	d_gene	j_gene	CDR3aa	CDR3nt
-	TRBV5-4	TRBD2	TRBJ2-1	CASSTMRGVSYNEQFF	TGTGCCAGCAGCACCATGCGGGGGGTGAGCTACAATGAGCAGTTCTTC
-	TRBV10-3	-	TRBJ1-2	CAISESGEGGYTF	TGTGCCATCAGTGAGTCAGGGGAGGGTGGCTACACCTTC
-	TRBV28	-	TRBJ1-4	CASSHRETDEKLFF	TGTGCCAGCTCTCACAGGGAGACCGATGAAAAACTGTTTTTT
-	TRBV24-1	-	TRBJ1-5	CATSDSPYQPQHF	TGTGCCACCAGTGATTCCCCTTATCAGCCCCAGCATTTT
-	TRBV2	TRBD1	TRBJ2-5	CARGKDRLGQTQYF	TGTGCCAGGGGCAAGGACAGGCTTGGTCAGACCCAGTACTTC
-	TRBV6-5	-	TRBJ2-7	CASKEAGNSYEQYF	TGTGCCAGCAAGGAGGCGGGAAACTCCTACGAGCAGTACTTC
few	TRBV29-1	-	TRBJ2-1	CSVEDPERAYNEQFF	TGCAGCGTTGAAGATCCGGAGCGGGCCTACAATGAGCAGTTCTTC
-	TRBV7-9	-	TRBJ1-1	CASSLALGQREAFF	TGTGCCAGCAGCTTAGCGCTGGGGCAGAGGGAAGCTTTCTTT
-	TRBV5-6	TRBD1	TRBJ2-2	CASSLVVRGPTGELFF	TGTGCCAGCAGCTTGGTCGTCAGGGGGCCCACCGGGGAGCTGTTTTTT
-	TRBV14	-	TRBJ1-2	CASSLGGRLAYGYTF	TGTGCCAGCAGCCTCGGTGGCAGACTGGCATATGGCTACACCTTC
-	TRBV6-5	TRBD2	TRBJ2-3	CASNPPGLAEYF	TGTGCCAGCAACCCACCGGGCCTAGCGGAGTATTTT
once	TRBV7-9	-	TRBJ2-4	CASSSRGDIQYF	TGTGCCAGCAGCTCCAGAGGTGACATTCAGTACTTC
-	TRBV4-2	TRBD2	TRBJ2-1	CASSQRSGNEQFF	TGTGCCAGCAGCCAACGTAGCGGGAATGAGCAGTTCTTC
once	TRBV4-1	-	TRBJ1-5	CASSQGTGPPFNQPQHF	TGCGCCAGCAGCCAAGGAACAGGGCCCCCCTTTAATCAGCCCCAGCATTTT
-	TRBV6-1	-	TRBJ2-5	CASSEAGAGVGETQYF	TGTGCCAGCAGTGAAGCCGGCGCAGGGGTTGGGGAGACCCAGTACTTC
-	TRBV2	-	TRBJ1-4	CASNPKRTNEKLFF	TGTGCCAGCAACCCGAAGAGAACTAATGAAAAACTGTTTTTT
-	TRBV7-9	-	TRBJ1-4	CASSSRTATNEKLFF	TGTGCCAGCAGCTCACGGACTGCAACTAATGAAAAACTGTTTTTT
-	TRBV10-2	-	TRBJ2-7	CASMGSGYEQYF	TGCGCCAGCATGGGGAGTGGCTACGAGCAGTACTTC
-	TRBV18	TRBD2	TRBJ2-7	CASSPASGSYEQYF	TGTGCCAGCTCACCTGCTAGCGGATCCTACGAGCAGTACTTC
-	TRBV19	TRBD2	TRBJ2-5	CASSMWQAGREETQYF	TGTGCCAGTAGTATGTGGCAAGCGGGGCGAGAAGAGACCCAGTACTTC
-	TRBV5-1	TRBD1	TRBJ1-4	CASRSWTDRINEKLFF	TGCGCCAGCAGATCATGGACGGACAGGATCAATGAAAAACTGTTTTTT
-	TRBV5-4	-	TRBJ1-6	CASSLNPGVDNSPLHF	TGTGCCAGCAGCTTAAATCCCGGGGTAGATAATTCACCCCTCCACTTT
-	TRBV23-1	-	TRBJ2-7	CASSLPGLSDHEQYF	TGCGCCAGCAGTCTACCGGGACTCAGCGACCACGAGCAGTACTTC
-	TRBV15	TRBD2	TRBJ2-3	CATSRSGGPADTQYF	TGTGCCACCAGCAGATCGGGGGGGCCGGCAGATACGCAGTATTTT
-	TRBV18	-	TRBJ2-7	CASSTPGRGAYEQYF	TGTGCCAGCTCTACCCCTGGGCGGGGAGCCTACGAGCAGTACTTC
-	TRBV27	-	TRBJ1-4	CASSLWGDNEKLFF	TGTGCCAGCAGTTTATGGGGGGATAATGAAAAACTGTTTTTT
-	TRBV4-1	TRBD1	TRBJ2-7	CASSQDRQGAYEQYF	TGCGCCAGCAGCCAAGATAGGCAGGGGGCGTACGAGCAGTACTTC
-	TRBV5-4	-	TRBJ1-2	CASSSTTNRNNYGYTF	TGTGCCAGCAGCTCCACGACAAACAGAAATAACTATGGCTACACCTTC
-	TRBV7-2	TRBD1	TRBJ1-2	CASSPRTGTIYGYTF	TGTGCCAGCAGCCCCCGGACAGGGACTATCTATGGCTACACCTTC
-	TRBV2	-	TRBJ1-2	CASSEPGSDGYTF	TGTGCCAGCAGTGAACCGGGATCGGATGGCTACACCTTC
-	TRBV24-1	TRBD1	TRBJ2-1	CATSPGTGSGSLQFF	TGTGCCACCAGCCCCGGGACAGGGTCGGGGTCCCTCCAGTTCTTC
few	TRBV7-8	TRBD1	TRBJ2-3	CASRGQISTDTQYF	TGTGCCAGCCGGGGACAGATCAGCACAGATACGCAGTATTTT
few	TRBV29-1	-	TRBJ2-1	CSVGAGSEQFF	TGCAGCGTCGGCGCGGGAAGTGAGCAGTTCTTC
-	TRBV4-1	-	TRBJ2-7	CASSLSTDSYEQYF	TGCGCCAGCAGCCTCTCGACAGACTCCTACGAGCAGTACTTC
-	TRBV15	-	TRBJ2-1	CATSRDSGVGEEFF	TGTGCCACCAGCAGAGATTCGGGTGTGGGGGAGGAGTTCTTC
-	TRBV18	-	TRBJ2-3	CASSPWRGGTDTQYF	TGTGCCAGCTCACCTTGGAGGGGTGGCACAGATACGCAGTATTTT
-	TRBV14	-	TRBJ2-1	CASSLDSYNEQFF	TGTGCCAGCAGCCTGGACAGCTACAATGAGCAGTTCTTC
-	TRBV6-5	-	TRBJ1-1	CASSYDWGVNTEAFF	TGTGCCAGCAGTTACGATTGGGGGGTGAACACTGAAGCTTTCTTT
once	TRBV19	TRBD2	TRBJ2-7	CASSPGWASGGSYEQYF	TGTGCCAGTAGTCCCGGTTGGGCTAGCGGGGGCAGCTACGAGCAGTACTTC
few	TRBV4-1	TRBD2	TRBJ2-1	CASSQVERGPYNEQFF	TGCGCCAGCAGCCAAGTCGAGCGGGGGCCCTACAATGAGCAGTTCTTC
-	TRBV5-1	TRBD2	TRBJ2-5	CASTKVSGEETQYF	TGCGCCAGCACCAAAGTGAGCGGGGAAGAGACCCAGTACTTC
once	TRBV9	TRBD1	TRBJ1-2	CASSSPREGAWNYGYTF	TGTGCCAGCAGCTCCCCCCGGGAGGGGGCCTGGAACTATGGCTACACCTTC
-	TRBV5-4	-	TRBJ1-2	CASSPDTANYGYTF	TGTGCCAGCAGCCCTGATACTGCTAACTATGGCTACACCTTC
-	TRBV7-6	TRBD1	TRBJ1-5	CASSLDPDRGTQHF	TGTGCCAGCAGCTTAGATCCAGACAGGGGAACCCAGCATTTT
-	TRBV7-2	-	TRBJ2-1	CASSLFDLAGNEQFF	TGTGCCAGCAGCTTATTCGATCTAGCCGGGAATGAGCAGTTCTTC
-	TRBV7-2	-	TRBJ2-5	CASSPTGQETQYF	TGTGCCAGCAGTCCAACGGGCCAAGAGACCCAGTACTTC
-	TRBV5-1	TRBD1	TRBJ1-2	CASSPGQGDGYTF	TGCGCCAGCAGCCCGGGACAGGGGGACGGCTACACCTTC
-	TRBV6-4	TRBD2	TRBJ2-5	CAPKEVTSGGETQYF	TGTGCCCCAAAAGAAGTGACTAGCGGGGGAGAGACCCAGTACTTC
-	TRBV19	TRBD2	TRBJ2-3	CASSPLAGYTDTQYF	TGTGCCAGTAGTCCTCTAGCGGGGTACACAGATACGCAGTATTTT
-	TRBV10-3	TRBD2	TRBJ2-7	CAISGGSRGGQYF	TGTGCCATCAGTGGTGGCAGCCGCGGGGGGCAGTACTTC
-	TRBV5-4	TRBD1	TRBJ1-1	CASSLQGANTEAFF	TGTGCCAGCAGCTTACAGGGGGCAAACACTGAAGCTTTCTTT